Listed below are T cell receptor beta chains from one sample, sequenced in a study of untreated major depressive disorder. The data were produced by immunoSEQ multiplex PCR, yet TCRdb's version contains in-frame clones alone and is incomplete. The top ten clones hold under 0.6% of a sample with around 20,000 clones, approximately 89% of them seen once. Sequenced material: CD4+ T cells from PBMCs. The receptors were sampled from a woman between 40 and 50 years old in good health. The CDR3 runs from the conserved cysteine through the conserved F or W. The D gene is left open where the match is weak. Part of the rows lack a size; the others show once, few, many or a class for expanded clones.

TRBJ1-5,.,TRBV18,.,CASSLSQGPHSNQPQHF,TGTGCCAGCTCACTCTCCCAGGGGCCGCATAGCAATCAGCCCCAGCATTTT
TRBJ1-2,.,TRBV2,.,CASSEGSEGFSGYTF,TGTGCCAGCAGTGAGGGGTCAGAGGGATTTTCCGGCTACACCTTC
TRBJ2-3,once,TRBV19,.,CASSVGQMEGADTQYF,TGTGCCAGTAGTGTCGGACAGATGGAAGGGGCAGATACGCAGTATTTT
TRBJ2-7,.,TRBV7-9,.,CASSLMIGSLSYEQYF,TGTGCCAGCAGCTTAATGATCGGGAGCCTCTCCTACGAGCAGTACTTC
TRBJ1-4,.,TRBV19,.,CASSPMGEKLFF,TGTGCCAGTAGCCCAATGGGTGAAAAACTGTTTTTT
TRBJ2-5,.,TRBV4-3,TRBD1,CASSPAAWTPGQGLKTQYF,TGCGCCAGCAGCCCTGCGGCTTGGACACCGGGACAGGGCCTGAAGACCCAGTACTTC
TRBJ2-7,.,TRBV29-1,.,CSVEKAGRVNEQYF,TGCAGCGTTGAAAAGGCAGGGCGGGTGAACGAGCAGTACTTC
TRBJ2-3,.,TRBV5-4,TRBD2,CASSPVAGLPTDTQYF,TGTGCCAGCAGCCCGGTAGCGGGTTTGCCCACAGATACGCAGTATTTT
TRBJ2-3,.,TRBV18,TRBD2,CASSPLAATDTQYF,TGTGCCAGCTCACCGCTAGCGGCCACAGATACGCAGTATTTT
TRBJ2-7,.,TRBV18,TRBD1,CASSTLGQANEQYF,TGTGCCAGCTCAACGTTGGGACAGGCCAACGAGCAGTACTTC
TRBJ1-3,once,TRBV5-4,TRBD1,CASSPGTASGNTIYF,TGTGCCAGCAGCCCCGGGACAGCCTCTGGAAACACCATATATTTT
TRBJ2-7,.,TRBV18,TRBD1,CASSLGTGASYEQYF,TGTGCCAGCTCACTAGGGACAGGGGCATCCTACGAGCAGTACTTC
TRBJ1-4,.,TRBV4-1,.,CASSQGGWATNEKLFF,TGCGCCAGCAGCCAGGGGGGATGGGCAACTAATGAAAAACTGTTTTTT
TRBJ2-1,.,TRBV9,.,CASSVAGGGYNEQFF,TGTGCCAGCAGCGTAGCAGGGGGAGGATACAATGAGCAGTTCTTC
TRBJ2-5,.,TRBV5-1,.,CASSSTDPQATQYF,TGCGCCAGCAGCTCGACCGACCCGCAGGCGACCCAGTACTTC
TRBJ2-7,once,TRBV28,.,CASSLAGTYEQYF,TGTGCCAGCAGTTTGGCAGGTACCTACGAGCAGTACTTC
TRBJ2-2,.,TRBV4-1,TRBD1,CASSQVRTGSGELFF,TGCGCCAGCAGCCAAGTCCGGACAGGGTCCGGGGAGCTGTTTTTT